Sequencing of this TCR beta chain was carried out in a study of cytomegalovirus exposure and HLA in healthy donors. Study background: A data release that came early held approximately 85 million unique TCRs from HLA-typed donors.

Broader study findings: Most TCR beta V segments were productive about 90% or about 30% of the time in an earlier analysis. Researchers counted around 180 TCR beta chains as cytomegalovirus-associated. Later analysis associated a missense DCLRE1C variant with TCR beta V- and J-gene trimming.

The PCR ran on 60 Vbeta and 13 Jbeta primers. Here immunoSEQ multiplex PCR was the method, and the copy in TCRdb shows in-frame clones only, minus some. The sample shows 150,000 to 200,000 clones, approximately 71% of them seen only once. Germline CDR1 and CDR2: SEHNR and FQNEAQ (reference sequence). This CDR3 contains 16 residues. The V gene lost 0 bases and the J gene lost 7 bases, with 18 bases spanning the gap. As to this clone: As yet, its antigen is unknown.

This sequence originates from a woman between 18 and 29 years old in good health and CMV-seropositive. V usage is TRBV7-9 and J usage is TRBJ2-5; D possibly corresponds to TRBD2 (5 bases). Specimen: PBMCs. CDR3 nucleotides: TGTGCCAGCAGCTTAGCGATCGGGGTGGATAAGGCGACCCAGTACTTC. Translating gives CASSLAIGVDKATQYF.